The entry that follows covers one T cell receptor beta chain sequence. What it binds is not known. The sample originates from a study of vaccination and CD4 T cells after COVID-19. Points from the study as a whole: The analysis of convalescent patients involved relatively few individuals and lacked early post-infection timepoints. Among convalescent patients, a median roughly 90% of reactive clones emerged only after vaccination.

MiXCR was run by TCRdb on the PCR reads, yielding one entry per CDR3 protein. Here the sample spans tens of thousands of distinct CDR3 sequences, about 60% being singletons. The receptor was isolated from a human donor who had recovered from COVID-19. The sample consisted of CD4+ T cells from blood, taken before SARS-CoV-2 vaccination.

DNA of the CDR3: TGTGCCAGCAGCGTACGGGGGAGCACAGATACGCAGTATTTT. This encodes CASSVRGSTDTQYF. V gene TRBV9 combines with J gene TRBJ2-3; the D gene is possibly TRBD2 (6 bases). The CDR3 extends over 14 amino acids. Per the germline V gene, CDR1 is SGDLS and CDR2 is YYNGEE. The V gene lost 1 base and the J gene lost 0 bases, with 6 bases spanning the gap.